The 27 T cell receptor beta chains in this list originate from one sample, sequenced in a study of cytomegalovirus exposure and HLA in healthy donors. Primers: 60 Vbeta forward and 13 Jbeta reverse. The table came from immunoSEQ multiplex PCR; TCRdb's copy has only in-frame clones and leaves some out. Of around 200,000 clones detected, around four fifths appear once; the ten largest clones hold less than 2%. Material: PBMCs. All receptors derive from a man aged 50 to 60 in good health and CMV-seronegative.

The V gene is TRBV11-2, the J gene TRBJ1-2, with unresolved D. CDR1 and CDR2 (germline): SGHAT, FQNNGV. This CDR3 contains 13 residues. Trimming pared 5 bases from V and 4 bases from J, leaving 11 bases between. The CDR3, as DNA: TGTGCCAGCAGCCCCGACATATCCTATGGCTACACCTTC. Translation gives CASSPDISYGYTF. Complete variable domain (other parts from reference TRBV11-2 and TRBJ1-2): EAGVAQSPRYKIIEKRQSVAFWCNPISGHATLYWYQQILGQGPKLLIQFQNNGVVDDSQLPKDRFSAERLKGVDSTLKIQPAKLEDSAVYLCASSPDISYGYTFGSGTRLTVV.

The CDR3 bases are TGTGCCACCAGCAGAGGTTTTCGGGTGGGCTCCTACGAGCAGTACTTC. This gives the protein CATSRGFRVGSYEQYF. The chain recombines TRBV15 with TRBJ2-7; D is uncertain. The CDR3 loop spans 16 amino acids. Germline assignment: CDR1 LNHNV and CDR2 YYDKDF (reference sequence). V lost 1 base to trimming and J lost 0 bases, with 13 bases between them.

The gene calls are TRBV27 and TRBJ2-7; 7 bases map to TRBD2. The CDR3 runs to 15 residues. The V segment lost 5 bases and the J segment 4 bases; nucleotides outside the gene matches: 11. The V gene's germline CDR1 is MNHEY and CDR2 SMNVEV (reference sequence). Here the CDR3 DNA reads TGTGCCAGCAGTCCTCTAGCGGCGGGGGTTTACGAGCAGTACTTC. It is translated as CASSPLAAGVYEQYF.

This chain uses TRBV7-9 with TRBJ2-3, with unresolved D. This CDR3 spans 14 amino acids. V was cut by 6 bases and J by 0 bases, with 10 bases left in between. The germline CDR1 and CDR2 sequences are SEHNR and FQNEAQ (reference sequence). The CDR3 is CASSPPSSTDTQYF. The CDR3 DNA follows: TGTGCCAGCAGTCCCCCTTCCAGCACAGATACGCAGTATTTT.

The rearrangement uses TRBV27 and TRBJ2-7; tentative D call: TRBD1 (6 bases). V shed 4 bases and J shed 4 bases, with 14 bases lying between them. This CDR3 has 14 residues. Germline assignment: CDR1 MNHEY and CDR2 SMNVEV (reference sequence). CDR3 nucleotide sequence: TGTGCCAGCAGTTCCCAGGGGTTTATGTACGAGCAGTACTTC. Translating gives CASSSQGFMYEQYF.

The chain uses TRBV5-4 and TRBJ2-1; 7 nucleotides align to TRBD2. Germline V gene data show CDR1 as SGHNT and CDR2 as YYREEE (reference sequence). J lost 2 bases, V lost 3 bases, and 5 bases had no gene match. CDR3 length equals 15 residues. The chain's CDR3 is CASSSPGTTYNEQFF. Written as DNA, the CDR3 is TGTGCCAGCAGCTCGCCCGGGACTACCTACAATGAGCAGTTCTTC.

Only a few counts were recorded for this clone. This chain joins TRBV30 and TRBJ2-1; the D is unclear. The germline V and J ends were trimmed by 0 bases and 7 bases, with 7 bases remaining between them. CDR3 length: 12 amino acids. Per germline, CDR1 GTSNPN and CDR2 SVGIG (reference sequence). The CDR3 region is CAWSVQWNEQFF. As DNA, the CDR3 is TGTGCCTGGAGTGTACAATGGAATGAGCAGTTCTTC.

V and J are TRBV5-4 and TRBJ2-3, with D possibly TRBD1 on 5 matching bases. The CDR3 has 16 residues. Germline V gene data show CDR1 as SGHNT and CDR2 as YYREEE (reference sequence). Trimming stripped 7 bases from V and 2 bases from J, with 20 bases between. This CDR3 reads CASGTLATGNTDTQYF. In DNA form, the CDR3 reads TGTGCCAGCGGTACTTTAGCTACAGGAAACACAGATACGCAGTATTTT.

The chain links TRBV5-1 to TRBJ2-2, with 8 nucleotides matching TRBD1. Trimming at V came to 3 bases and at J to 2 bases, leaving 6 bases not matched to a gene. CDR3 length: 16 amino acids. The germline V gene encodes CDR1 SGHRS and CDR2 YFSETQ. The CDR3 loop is CASSSTGAVNTGELFF. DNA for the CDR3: TGCGCCAGCAGCTCGACAGGGGCTGTAAACACCGGGGAGCTGTTTTTT. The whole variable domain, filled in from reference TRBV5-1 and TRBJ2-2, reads KAGVTQTPRYLIKTRGQQVTLSCSPISGHRSVSWYQQTPGQGLQFLFEYFSETQRNKGNFPGRFSGRQFSNSRSEMNVSTLELGDSALYLCASSSTGAVNTGELFFGEGSRLTVL.

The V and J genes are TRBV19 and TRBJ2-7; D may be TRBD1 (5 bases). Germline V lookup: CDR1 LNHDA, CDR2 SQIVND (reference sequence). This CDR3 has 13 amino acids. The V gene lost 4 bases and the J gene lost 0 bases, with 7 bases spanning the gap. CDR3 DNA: TGTGCCAGTAGTAGGGGCGACTCCTACGAGCAGTACTTC. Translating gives CASSRGDSYEQYF.

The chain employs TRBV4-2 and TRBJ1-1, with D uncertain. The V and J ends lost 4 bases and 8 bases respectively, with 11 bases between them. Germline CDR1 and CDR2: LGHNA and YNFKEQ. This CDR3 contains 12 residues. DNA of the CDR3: TGTGCCAGCAGCCCGGGAAGGCAAGAAGCTTTCTTT. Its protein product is CASSPGRQEAFF.

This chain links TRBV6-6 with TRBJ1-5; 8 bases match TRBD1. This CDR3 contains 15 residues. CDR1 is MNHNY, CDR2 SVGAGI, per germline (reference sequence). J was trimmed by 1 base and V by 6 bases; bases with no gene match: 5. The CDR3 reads CASSQGAVSNQPQHF. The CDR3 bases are TGTGCCAGCAGCCAGGGGGCGGTGAGCAATCAGCCCCAGCATTTT.

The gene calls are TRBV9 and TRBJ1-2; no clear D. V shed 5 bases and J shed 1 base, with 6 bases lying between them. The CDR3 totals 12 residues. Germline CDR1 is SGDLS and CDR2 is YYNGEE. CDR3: CASRAYNYGYTF. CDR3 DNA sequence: TGTGCCAGCAGAGCGTATAACTATGGCTACACCTTC. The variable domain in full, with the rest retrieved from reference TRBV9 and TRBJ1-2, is DSGVTQTPKHLITATGQRVTLRCSPRSGDLSVYWYQQSLDQGLQFLIQYYNGEERAKGNILERFSAQQFPDLHSELNLSSLELGDSALYFCASRAYNYGYTFGSGTRLTVV.

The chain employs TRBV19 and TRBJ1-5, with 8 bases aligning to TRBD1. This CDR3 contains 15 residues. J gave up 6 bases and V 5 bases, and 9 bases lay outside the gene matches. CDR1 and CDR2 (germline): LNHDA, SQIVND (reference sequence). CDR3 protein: CASSPWTGNAQPQHF. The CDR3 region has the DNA TGTGCCAGTAGTCCCTGGACAGGGAATGCTCAGCCCCAGCATTTT.

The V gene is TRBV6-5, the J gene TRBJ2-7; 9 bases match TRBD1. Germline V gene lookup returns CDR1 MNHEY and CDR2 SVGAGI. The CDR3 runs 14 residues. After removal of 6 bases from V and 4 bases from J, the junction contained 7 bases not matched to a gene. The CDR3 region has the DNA TGTGCCAGCAGCCGTGGACAGGGGAGGTACGAGCAGTACTTC. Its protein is CASSRGQGRYEQYF.

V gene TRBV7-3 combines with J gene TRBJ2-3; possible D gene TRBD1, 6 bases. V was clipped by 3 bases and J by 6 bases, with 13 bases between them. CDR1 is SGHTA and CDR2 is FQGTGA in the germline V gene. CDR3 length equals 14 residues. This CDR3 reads CASSLGTSSDTQYF. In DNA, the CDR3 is TGTGCCAGCAGCTTGGGGACATCTTCCGATACGCAGTATTTT.

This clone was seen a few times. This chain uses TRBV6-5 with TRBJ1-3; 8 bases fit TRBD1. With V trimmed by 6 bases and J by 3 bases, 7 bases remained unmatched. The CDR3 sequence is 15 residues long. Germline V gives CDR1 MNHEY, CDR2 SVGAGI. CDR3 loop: CASSADRGSGNTIYF. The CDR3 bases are TGTGCCAGCAGCGCCGACAGGGGTAGTGGAAACACCATATATTTT.

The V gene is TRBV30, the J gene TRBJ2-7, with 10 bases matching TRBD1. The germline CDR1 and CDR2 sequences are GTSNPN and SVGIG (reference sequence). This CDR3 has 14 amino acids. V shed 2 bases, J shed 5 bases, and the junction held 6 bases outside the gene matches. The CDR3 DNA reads TGTGCCTGGAGTAAACGAGGGACAGGGGACGAGCAGTACTTC. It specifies CAWSKRGTGDEQYF. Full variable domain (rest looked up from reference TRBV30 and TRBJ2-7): SQTIHQWPATLVQPVGSPLSLECTVEGTSNPNLYWYRQAAGRGLQLLFYSVGIGQISSEVPQNLSASRPQDRQFILSSKKLLLSDSGFYLCAWSKRGTGDEQYFGPGTRLTVT.

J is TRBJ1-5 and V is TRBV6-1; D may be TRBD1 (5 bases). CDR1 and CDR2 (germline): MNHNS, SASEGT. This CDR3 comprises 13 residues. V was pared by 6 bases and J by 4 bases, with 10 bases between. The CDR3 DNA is TGTGCCAGCAGATTACAGGAAAATCAGCCCCAGCATTTT. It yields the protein CASRLQENQPQHF.

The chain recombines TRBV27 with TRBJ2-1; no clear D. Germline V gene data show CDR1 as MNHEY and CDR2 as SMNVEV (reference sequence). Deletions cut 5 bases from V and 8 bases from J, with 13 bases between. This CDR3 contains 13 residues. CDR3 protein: CASSRRGIDEQFF. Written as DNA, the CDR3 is TGTGCCAGCAGTCGGAGAGGAATCGATGAGCAGTTCTTC.

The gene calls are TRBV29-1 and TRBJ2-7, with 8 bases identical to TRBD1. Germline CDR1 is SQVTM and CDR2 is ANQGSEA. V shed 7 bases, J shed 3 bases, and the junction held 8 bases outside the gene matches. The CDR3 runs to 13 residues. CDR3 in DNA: TGCAGCGCCGGACAGGGACAGCTCTACGAGCAGTACTTC. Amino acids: CSAGQGQLYEQYF.

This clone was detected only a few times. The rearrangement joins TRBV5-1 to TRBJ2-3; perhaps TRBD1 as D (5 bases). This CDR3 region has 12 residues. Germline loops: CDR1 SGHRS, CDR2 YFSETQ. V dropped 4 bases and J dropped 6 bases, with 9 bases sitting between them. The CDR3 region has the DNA TGCGCCAGCAGCATGACAGTGGATACGCAGTATTTT. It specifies CASSMTVDTQYF.

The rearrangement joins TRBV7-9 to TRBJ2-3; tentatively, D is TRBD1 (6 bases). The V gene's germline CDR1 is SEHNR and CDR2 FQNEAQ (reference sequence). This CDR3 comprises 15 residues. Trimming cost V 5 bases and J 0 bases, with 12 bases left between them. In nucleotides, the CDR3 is TGTGCCAGCAGCATCGGGACACTAAGCACAGATACGCAGTATTTT. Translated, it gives CASSIGTLSTDTQYF.

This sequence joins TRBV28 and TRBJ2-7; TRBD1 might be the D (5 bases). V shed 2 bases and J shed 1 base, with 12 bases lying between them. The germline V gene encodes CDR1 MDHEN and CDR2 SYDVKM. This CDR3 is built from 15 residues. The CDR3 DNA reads TGTGCCAGCAGTTTAGAGACAGTACCTTCCTACGAGCAGTACTTC. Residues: CASSLETVPSYEQYF.

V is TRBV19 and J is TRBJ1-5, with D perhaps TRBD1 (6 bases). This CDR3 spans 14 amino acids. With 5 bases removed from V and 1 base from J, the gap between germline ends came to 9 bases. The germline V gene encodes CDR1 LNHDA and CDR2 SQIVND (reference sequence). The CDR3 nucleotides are TGTGCCAGTAGTGCACAGGGAAGCAATCAGCCCCAGCATTTT. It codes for CASSAQGSNQPQHF.

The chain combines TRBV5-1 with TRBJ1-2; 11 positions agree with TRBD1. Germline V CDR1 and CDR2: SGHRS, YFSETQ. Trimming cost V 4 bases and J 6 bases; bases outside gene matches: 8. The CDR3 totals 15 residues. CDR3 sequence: CASSPGTGGQDGYTF. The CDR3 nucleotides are TGCGCCAGCAGCCCCGGGACAGGGGGACAGGATGGCTACACCTTC.

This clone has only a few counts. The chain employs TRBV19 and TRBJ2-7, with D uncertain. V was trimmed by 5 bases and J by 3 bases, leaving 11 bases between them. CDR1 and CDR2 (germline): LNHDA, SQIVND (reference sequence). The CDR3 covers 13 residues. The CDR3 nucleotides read TGTGCCAGTAGTCTAAACTCTTACTACGAGCAGTACTTC. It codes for CASSLNSYYEQYF.